These 10 T cell receptor beta chains share one sample of origin, sequenced in a study of graft-versus-host responses after intestinal transplantation. Libraries were prepared by immunoSEQ multiplex PCR; TCRdb keeps only in-frame clonotypes and omits some of them. The repertoire holds about 100,000 clones, with 87% as singletons. What these receptors recognize is not known. The material was unstimulated CD4+ T cells sorted from spleen or lymph node cells, obtained before transplant. The receptors were gathered from a human donor who was the organ donor for an intestinal transplant.

This rearrangement joins TRBV6-1 to TRBJ2-5; 11 bases fit TRBD1. CDR3 length equals 14 residues. Trimming took 6 bases from V and 5 from J; bases not matched to a gene: 5. Germline-derived CDR1 and CDR2 are MNHNS and SASEGT. CDR3 DNA: TGTGCCAGCAGCCGGACAGGGGGCGCTGAGACCCAGTACTTC. Translation gives CASSRTGGAETQYF.

This rearrangement joins TRBV6-6 to TRBJ1-1; D remains unclear. The CDR3 length is 16 residues. Germline V gene data show CDR1 as MNHNY and CDR2 as SVGAGI (reference sequence). The V gene lost 0 bases and the J gene lost 8 bases, with 19 bases spanning the gap. CDR3 sequence: CASSYSRASLSSEAFF. The CDR3 DNA reads as TGTGCCAGCAGTTACTCCCGGGCGAGTCTCTCTTCCGAAGCTTTCTTT.

J is TRBJ1-1 and V is TRBV20-1, with TRBD1 as a possible D gene (6 bases). CDR1 and CDR2 from the germline V gene are DFQATT and SNEGSKA (reference sequence). Trimming left V 5 bases short and J 9 bases short, with 10 bases between. The CDR3 is made up of 10 amino acids. CDR3: CSAPQGKAFF. The CDR3 nucleotides are TGCAGTGCTCCACAGGGAAAAGCTTTCTTT.

The rearrangement joins TRBV20-1 to TRBJ1-1, with D uncertain. Germline loops: CDR1 DFQATT, CDR2 SNEGSKA (reference sequence). The CDR3 sequence is 11 residues long. Here the CDR3 DNA reads TGCAGCTCAACACCTAACACTGAAGCTTTCTTT. It translates to CSSTPNTEAFF.

The CDR3 DNA is TGTGCTAGTGGTTTCGGTCTACTCACAGATACGCAGTATTTT. Its translation: CASGFGLLTDTQYF. The chain joins TRBV12-5 to TRBJ2-3; D unresolved. Germline V gene data show CDR1 as LGHNT and CDR2 as FRNRAP. V was shortened by 3 bases and J by 2 bases, with 9 bases between the two germline ends. The CDR3 is 14 residues long.

This clone was counted only a few times. The chain employs TRBV28 and TRBJ2-7, with D maybe TRBD1 (5 bases). Germline CDR1 is MDHEN and CDR2 is SYDVKM. V was cut by 2 bases and J by 7 bases, with 18 bases left in between. This CDR3 region has 15 residues. The CDR3, as DNA: TGTGCCAGCAGTTTACCCACAGGCCCCTCTCGAGAGCAGTACTTC. It codes for CASSLPTGPSREQYF.

This clone was seen only a few times. This chain connects TRBV7-9 to TRBJ2-7; TRBD2 is a possible D gene (6 bases). V lost 1 base and J 3 bases, leaving 10 bases between the germline ends. In germline, CDR1 is SEHNR, CDR2 FQNEAQ (reference sequence). The CDR3 spans 14 residues. CDR3 amino acids: CASSLDSGVYEQYF. The CDR3 DNA reads TGTGCCAGCAGCTTAGATTCGGGGGTCTACGAGCAGTACTTC.

This chain connects TRBV2 to TRBJ2-7; 7 bases align to TRBD1. With 6 bases clipped from V and 5 bases from J, the junction kept 7 bases outside the gene matches. Germline assignment: CDR1 SNHLY and CDR2 FYNNEI. The CDR3 totals 13 residues. This chain's CDR3 is CASSTQGNHEQYF. Written as DNA, the CDR3 is TGTGCCAGCAGCACACAGGGGAACCACGAGCAGTACTTC.

This clone was observed a few times. The chain employs TRBV9 and TRBJ2-2; D is ambiguous. The V gene's germline CDR1 is SGDLS and CDR2 YYNGEE. V was cut by 0 bases and J by 2 bases, with 11 bases left in between. The CDR3 sequence is 16 residues long. Here the CDR3 DNA reads TGTGCCAGCAGCGTAGACATTATTAAAAACACCGGGGAGCTGTTTTTT. Protein sequence: CASSVDIIKNTGELFF.

This clone was detected only once. The chain has TRBV6-4 and TRBJ1-2; the D is unclear. The V and J ends lost 0 bases and 8 bases respectively, with 19 bases between them. The CDR3 consists of 16 residues. The germline V gene has CDR1 MRHNA and CDR2 SNTAGT. CDR3 amino acids: CASSDSPTRAIGGYTF. DNA of the CDR3: TGTGCCAGCAGTGACTCTCCAACACGGGCAATTGGCGGCTACACCTTC.